Listed here are 15 T cell receptor beta chains from one sample, sequenced in a study of T cells expressing NK-cell markers. TCRdb re-called the 5' RACE reads, yielding one record per CDR3 amino acid sequence without DNA. The listing records over 200,000 distinct CDR3 sequences. Sample: blood T cells: a sorted CD56 or NKG2C T cell subset, CD4+ or CD8+ T cells, or bulk PBMC T cells (not recorded which). These receptors all come from a man younger than 30 in good health.

The chain links TRBV25-1 to TRBJ2-5; TCRdb outputs TRBD2, but without DNA this stays unchecked. The CDR3 covers 15 residues. Germline V gives CDR1 MGHDK, CDR2 SYGVNS. The CDR3 here is CASSVSGRARETQYF.

This rearrangement joins TRBV23-1 to TRBJ2-5; TCRdb picks TRBD2, but there is no DNA to check that call. TRBV23-1 is identified as an open reading frame with a role that is uncertain. The CDR3 is 12 amino acids. The chain's CDR3 is CASRDSQETQYF.

The chain recombines TRBV7-9 with TRBJ2-7. The CDR3 is 14 amino acids. The germline V gene has CDR1 SEHNR and CDR2 FQNEAQ (reference sequence). The CDR3 region is CASSLGQPFYEQYF.

The chain recombines TRBV10-3 with TRBJ2-2. This CDR3 comprises 13 residues. CDR1 ENHRY and CDR2 SYGVKD come from the germline V gene. The CDR3 loop is CAIRVGEAGELFF.

V and J are TRBV14 and TRBJ2-1; with no DNA, the TCRdb D assignment of TRBD2 cannot be verified. The germline V gene encodes CDR1 SGHDN and CDR2 FVKESK. The CDR3 totals 14 residues. CDR3 protein: CASSPRASGRIEFF. The full variable domain, completed using reference TRBV14 and TRBJ2-1, is EAGVTQFPSHSVIEKGQTVTLRCDPISGHDNLYWYRRVMGKEIKFLLHFVKESKQDESGMPNNRFLAERTGGTYSTLKVQPAELEDSGVYFCASSPRASGRIEFFGPGTRLTVL.

V gene TRBV19 combines with J gene TRBJ2-3. CDR1 and CDR2 from the germline V gene are LNHDA and SQIVND (reference sequence). The CDR3 extends over 11 amino acids. The CDR3 protein is CASRHRDTQYF.

This rearrangement joins TRBV5-4 to TRBJ2-5; TCRdb's D gene call, TRBD2, goes unchecked for lack of DNA. Germline V gene lookup returns CDR1 SGHNT and CDR2 YYREEE (reference sequence). The CDR3 loop spans 13 amino acids. This CDR3 is CASSLAGVETQYF.

The J gene is TRBJ2-5, the V gene TRBV20-1; TCRdb indicates TRBD2, and absent DNA this call remains unverified. The CDR3 covers 12 residues. Germline V gene sequence: CDR1 DFQATT, CDR2 SNEGSKA (reference sequence). The CDR3 protein is CSARGRAETQYF.

The chain links TRBV6-5 to TRBJ2-1; TCRdb reports TRBD2, a call that lacks DNA to check it against. The CDR3 has 19 amino acids. The germline V gene has CDR1 MNHEY and CDR2 SVGAGI. The CDR3 loop reads CASSYLSRLAGLGDNEQFF.

V usage is TRBV7-8 and J usage is TRBJ1-2. Germline lookup yields CDR1 SGHVS and CDR2 FQNEAQ. The CDR3 loop spans 13 amino acids. CDR3 residues: CASSPRGSYGYTF.

The V and J genes are TRBV14 and TRBJ1-1; the D call of TRBD1 rests on TCRdb alone, since no DNA is present to check it. CDR1 and CDR2 from the germline V gene are SGHDN and FVKESK. CDR3 length: 13 amino acids. The CDR3 is CASSPLGTGRAFF. The whole variable domain, filled in from reference TRBV14 and TRBJ1-1, reads EAGVTQFPSHSVIEKGQTVTLRCDPISGHDNLYWYRRVMGKEIKFLLHFVKESKQDESGMPNNRFLAERTGGTYSTLKVQPAELEDSGVYFCASSPLGTGRAFFGQGTRLTVV.

This chain connects TRBV28 to TRBJ1-2; checking the TCRdb D call of TRBD1 is not possible without DNA. Germline CDR1 MDHEN, CDR2 SYDVKM. The CDR3 runs 14 residues. This chain's CDR3 is CASSLPGRSEGYTF.

The chain carries TRBV23-1 and TRBJ2-2; TCRdb gives TRBD1 as the D gene, but with no DNA this cannot be confirmed. TRBV23-1 is an ORF, and what it does is uncertain. The CDR3 runs 18 residues. The CDR3 loop reads CASSQLGVGRPVGGELFF.

This sequence joins TRBV20-1 and TRBJ1-5; TCRdb's assignment of TRBD1 cannot be checked, as there is no DNA. Germline CDR1 and CDR2: DFQATT and SNEGSKA (reference sequence). The CDR3 has 18 residues. CDR3 sequence: CSARGSGTGAYSNQPQHF.

V is TRBV24-1 and J is TRBJ2-1; with no DNA, the TCRdb D assignment of TRBD1 cannot be verified. There are 15 residues in the CDR3. Germline V lookup: CDR1 KGHDR, CDR2 SFDVKD. The CDR3 here is CATSVGQGAYNEQFF.